Listed below are T cell receptor beta chains from one sample, sequenced in a study of response to subunit inactivated influenza vaccine. TCRdb fed the RT-PCR reads into MiXCR, producing one record per CDR3 protein. This sample yields 530,000 or so distinct CDR3 sequences, of which 11% to 15% are seen a single time; 11% belongs to the top ten. The material sequenced was PBMCs from blood, taken roughly 12 days after vaccination. All receptors derive from a man aged 50 to 60 who received an inactivated influenza vaccine. Each CDR3 is given with its conserved first and last residue. The D gene is left open where the match is weak. Size values are once, few and many counts, or a class for expanded clones, and some rows have none.

>TRBV20-1|TRBJ2-3|many|TRBD2
TGCAGTGCTGGGAGAGTAGCGGGAGGGAAGGGCACAGATACGCAGTATTTT
CSAGRVAGGKGTDTQYF
>TRBV5-1|TRBJ2-7|.|.
TGCGCCAGCAGCTTAGCCAGTCTGGGGGACGAGCAGTACTTC
CASSLASLGDEQYF
>TRBV10-3|TRBJ2-7|many|.
TGTGCCATCAGTGAGTCCTTGCACGAGCAGTACTTC
CAISESLHEQYF
>TRBV6-2/TRBV6-3|TRBJ1-2|.|TRBD1
TGTGCCAGCAGTTACCGCCGGGACAGGGCTAACTATGGCTACACCTTC
CASSYRRDRANYGYTF
>TRBV20-1|TRBJ1-6|once|TRBD1
TGCAGTGCTAGTGCCGGGACAGGGTCAGGGAATTCACCCCTCCACTTT
CSASAGTGSGNSPLHF
>TRBV12-3/TRBV12-4|TRBJ2-5|many|.
TGTGCCAGCAGCCCTTACGGGCCAGAGACCCAGTACTTC
CASSPYGPETQYF
>TRBV29-1|TRBJ2-1|many|TRBD2
TGCAGCGGCGGAGGCGGTAGCGGGAGGGCTTGGGAGCAGTTCTTC
CSGGGGSGRAWEQFF
>TRBV28|TRBJ1-2|.|TRBD1
TGTGCCAGCAGTTTGATAGGGACAGGGTCGCGGGTCTATGGCTACACCTTC
CASSLIGTGSRVYGYTF
>TRBV4-1|TRBJ1-5|.|.
TGCGCCAGCAGCCTAGATCAGACTGACTATCAGCCCCAGCATTTT
CASSLDQTDYQPQHF
>TRBV7-2|TRBJ1-6|many|.
TGTGCCAGCAGCAAAAACCTGCCCGCCCTTAAGTCACCCCTCCACTTT
CASSKNLPALKSPLHF
>TRBV7-6|TRBJ2-1|few|TRBD2
TGTGCCAGCAGCCCCAGACAGGGACTAGCAGGGGAGCAGTTCTTC
CASSPRQGLAGEQFF
>TRBV9|TRBJ2-5|many|.
TGTGCCAGCAGCGTAGATGCGGGATCGTACCAAGAGACCCAGTACTTC
CASSVDAGSYQETQYF
>TRBV5-5|TRBJ1-1|few|.
TGTGCCAGCAGCTTGGTAAAGGGCTGGAACACTGAAGCTTTCTTT
CASSLVKGWNTEAFF
>TRBV12-3/TRBV12-4|TRBJ2-1|.|TRBD2
TGTGCCACCAGTTTAGCGGGTAGCTCCTACAATGAGCAGTTCTTC
CATSLAGSSYNEQFF
>TRBV3-1|TRBJ1-1|.|TRBD1
TGTGCCAGCAGCCAAGATCAGGGGGGAGTGAACACTGAAGCTTTCTTT
CASSQDQGGVNTEAFF
>TRBV7-9|TRBJ1-1|few|.
TGTGCCAGCAGCTTAAAGACAAATTGGGACGAAGCTTTCTTT
CASSLKTNWDEAFF
>TRBV5-6|TRBJ2-7|.|.
TGTGCCAGCAGCTTGTTTGGTTCCTACGAGCAGTACTTC
CASSLFGSYEQYF
>TRBV6-5|TRBJ2-5|.|.
TGTGCCAGCAGTTACTTCAGGGGAGGAGAGACCCAGTACTTC
CASSYFRGGETQYF
>TRBV29-1|TRBJ1-3|many|.
TGCAGCGTTGTTCAGGCTGGAAACACCATATATTTT
CSVVQAGNTIYF
>TRBV5-1|TRBJ2-7|.|TRBD2
TGCGCCAGCAGCGGACAAAGCGGGGTCTACGAGCAGTACTTC
CASSGQSGVYEQYF
>TRBV3-1|TRBJ2-3|.|.
TGTGCCAGCAGCCGTATGGCGGCTTCTAGCACAGATACGCAGTATTTT
CASSRMAASSTDTQYF
>TRBV7-3|TRBJ2-2|.|TRBD2
TGTGCCAGCAGCTTAAGGTCTAGCGGCACGAACACCGGGGAGCTGTTTTTT
CASSLRSSGTNTGELFF
>TRBV20-1|TRBJ2-5|.|.
TGCAGTGCTAGAGATCTGAGGGGAAAAGAGACCCAGTACTTC
CSARDLRGKETQYF
>TRBV11-2|TRBJ2-3|few|TRBD2
TGTGCCAGCAGCTTTAGCGGGGCCGAAGATACGCAGTATTTT
CASSFSGAEDTQYF
>TRBV27|TRBJ2-7|few|TRBD2
TGTGCCAGCAGTCGGAGACCCGGGACTAGCAGGCACGAGCAGTACTTC
CASSRRPGTSRHEQYF
>TRBV9|TRBJ2-7|.|TRBD1
TGTGCCAGCAGCGTAGCCGACAGGGGCTACGAGCAGTACTTC
CASSVADRGYEQYF
>TRBV20-1|TRBJ2-1|few|TRBD1
TGCAGTGCTAGAGATTACCGGGGCGCAGGGGGCCGTGAGCAGTTCTTC
CSARDYRGAGGREQFF
>TRBV4-1|TRBJ2-5|few|.
TGCGCCAGCAGCCCCCGGGACTCCCAAGAGACCCAGTACTTC
CASSPRDSQETQYF
>TRBV7-2|TRBJ2-7|.|.
TGTGCCAGCATCAAGTATAGGGGCTCCTACGAGCAGTACTTC
CASIKYRGSYEQYF
>TRBV7-9|TRBJ2-1|.|.
TGTGCCAGCAGCCCGCGTTTCGTTGGTGAGCAGTTCTTC
CASSPRFVGEQFF
>TRBV7-8|TRBJ2-2|.|.
TGTGCCAGCAGCGCGTACCGGACTGCCAACACCGGGGAGCTGTTTTTT
CASSAYRTANTGELFF
>TRBV11-2|TRBJ2-3|.|.
TGTGCCAGCAGTCCCTCAAAGTCCTGGCGGCCCGGTGGGGGTGATACGCAGTATTTT
CASSPSKSWRPGGGDTQYF
>TRBV7-2|TRBJ2-7|.|TRBD2
TGTGCCAGCAGCCTACCGCGGGGGAGCGGGACTTACCTGCCCTCCTACGAGCAGTACTTC
CASSLPRGSGTYLPSYEQYF
>TRBV4-2|TRBJ2-1|.|.
TGTGCCAGCAGCCAAGTAACCCACAATGAGCAGTTCTTC
CASSQVTHNEQFF
>TRBV12-3/TRBV12-4|TRBJ1-2|many|.
TGTGCCAGCAGCAGGGACAACTATGGCTACACCTTC
CASSRDNYGYTF
>TRBV20-1|TRBJ2-3|few|.
TGCAGTGCTGTGGATCTGAGAGGTCGGACAGATACGCAGTATTTT
CSAVDLRGRTDTQYF
>TRBV12-3/TRBV12-4|TRBJ2-1|few|TRBD2
TGTGCCAGCAGGCCACTAGCGAAATCCTACAATGAGCAGTTCTTC
CASRPLAKSYNEQFF